Listed below are T cell receptor beta chains from one sample, sequenced in a study of control samples from healthy donors and cancer patients. This table comes from immunoSEQ multiplex PCR, and its TCRdb copy is limited to in-frame clones, with some not included. The table includes 230,000 or so clones, around 94% detected once. The sample was blood. The receptors originated from a middle-aged man in good health. Each CDR3 is given with its conserved first and last residue. A D gene is named only where the DNA matches it firmly. Rows may omit the clone size; those that give it use once, few, many or a size class.

D gene	clone size	V gene	J gene	CDR3 protein	CDR3 DNA
TRBD2	.	TRBV6-2/TRBV6-3	TRBJ2-7	CASSFRGTSDFYEQYF	TGTGCCAGCAGTTTCCGCGGGACTAGCGATTTCTACGAGCAGTACTTC
.	once	TRBV6-5	TRBJ1-1	CASSYSGDRNTEAFF	TGTGCCAGCAGTTACTCGGGGGATAGGAACACTGAAGCTTTCTTT
TRBD2	once	TRBV27	TRBJ2-1	CASSLILAGGRAYNEQFF	TGTGCCAGCAGTTTAATCCTAGCGGGGGGCAGGGCCTACAATGAGCAGTTCTTC
.	.	TRBV19	TRBJ1-6	CASRGGSNSPLHF	TGTGCCTCTAGGGGGGGCAGTAATTCACCCCTCCACTTT
TRBD1	.	TRBV25-1	TRBJ1-1	CASSEGDRGRAFF	TGTGCCAGCAGTGAAGGGGACAGGGGAAGGGCTTTCTTT
TRBD2	.	TRBV15	TRBJ2-2	CATSRGSLAGGQSGELFF	TGTGCCACCAGCAGAGGAAGTCTAGCGGGGGGGCAGTCCGGGGAGCTGTTTTTT
TRBD1	.	TRBV5-6	TRBJ2-3	CASSGDRADTQYF	TGTGCCAGCAGCGGGGACAGGGCCGATACGCAGTATTTT
.	.	TRBV28	TRBJ1-6	CASSFLPGRNSPLHF	TGTGCCAGCAGTTTCCTGCCAGGGAGAAATTCACCCCTCCACTTT
TRBD1	.	TRBV25-1	TRBJ1-2	CASSELGTGGTGYTF	TGTGCTAGCAGTGAGTTGGGGACAGGGGGAACTGGCTACACCTTC
.	.	TRBV5-6	TRBJ1-2	CASSLGGRSYTF	TGTGCCAGCAGCTTGGGGGGAAGGAGCTACACCTTC
.	once	TRBV6-5	TRBJ1-6	CASSYTVFLPLHF	TGTGCCAGCAGTTACACCGTCTTTTTGCCCCTCCACTTT
TRBD1	.	TRBV6-6	TRBJ2-1	CASVTGGRNEQFF	TGTGCCAGCGTTACAGGGGGCCGCAATGAGCAGTTCTTC
.	.	TRBV5-1	TRBJ1-6	CASSLEAGSRAPLHF	TGCGCCAGCAGCTTGGAAGCAGGGTCTAGGGCACCCCTCCACTTT
TRBD1	.	TRBV2	TRBJ2-2	CASRGTGSNTGELFF	TGTGCCAGCAGAGGGACAGGGTCGAACACCGGGGAGCTGTTTTTT
.	.	TRBV30	TRBJ1-3	CAWSFGGGNTIYF	TGTGCCTGGAGTTTTGGGGGAGGAAACACCATATATTTT
.	.	TRBV19	TRBJ2-3	CASSISPQGRDTQYF	TGTGCCAGTAGTATCTCTCCTCAGGGGAGAGATACGCAGTATTTT
.	.	TRBV24-1	TRBJ1-1	CATSDSSRTDEAFF	TGTGCCACCAGTGACTCCTCCAGGACAGATGAAGCTTTCTTT
.	.	TRBV5-1	TRBJ2-2	CASKEDSYTGELFF	TGCGCCAGCAAGGAGGACAGCTACACCGGGGAGCTGTTTTTT
.	once	TRBV6-5	TRBJ1-2	CASSYVGRMNYGYTF	TGTGCCAGCAGTTACGTGGGCAGAATGAACTATGGCTACACCTTC
TRBD1	.	TRBV18	TRBJ1-5	CASSPGQGRNQPQHF	TGTGCCAGCTCACCAGGACAGGGTCGGAATCAGCCCCAGCATTTT
TRBD1	.	TRBV5-1	TRBJ1-2	CASSHLTGDYGYTF	TGCGCCAGCAGCCATCTCACAGGGGACTATGGCTACACCTTC
TRBD2	.	TRBV7-2	TRBJ2-2	CASSSSGTSVSGGELFF	TGTGCCAGCAGCTCCTCCGGGACTAGCGTATCGGGCGGGGAGCTGTTTTTT
TRBD1	once	TRBV5-6	TRBJ1-3	CASSSGQPGNTIYF	TGTGCCAGCAGTTCGGGACAGCCTGGAAACACCATATATTTT
.	.	TRBV3-1/TRBV3-2	TRBJ2-5	CASSQVGTQETQYF	TGTGCCAGCAGCCAAGTGGGCACCCAAGAGACCCAGTACTTC
TRBD1	.	TRBV6-6	TRBJ2-6	CASSRTGATSGANVLTF	TGTGCCAGCAGTCGGACAGGGGCTACCTCTGGGGCCAACGTCCTGACTTTC
.	.	TRBV19	TRBJ1-5	CASSIGQGWQPQHF	TGTGCCAGTAGTATAGGGCAGGGGTGGCAGCCCCAGCATTTT
.	.	TRBV24-1	TRBJ1-2	CATSDLWGYTF	TGTGCCACCAGTGATTTATGGGGCTACACCTTC
.	.	TRBV3-1/TRBV3-2	TRBJ2-7	CASSPGAPGYEQYF	TGTGCCAGCAGCCCCGGGGCTCCGGGATACGAGCAGTACTTC